This T cell receptor (beta chain) was identified during a study of circulating and synovial CD4+ cells in juvenile arthritis. TCRdb's table, derived via immunoSEQ multiplex PCR, lists solely in-frame clones and lacks some. The sample lists 30,000 to 40,000 clones, 90% to 95% occurring once. Note on this clone: Its cognate antigen is unknown.

Whole-study results and caveats: Circulating pathogenic-like lymphocytes shared a substantially higher fraction of CDR3 sequences with synovium than bulk blood.

This CDR3 spans 16 amino acids. Trimming left V 2 bases short and J 9 bases short, with 17 bases between. Germline values: CDR1 SGHDN, CDR2 FVKESK. This clonotype originated in a human donor with juvenile idiopathic arthritis. Sequencing used CD4+ T cells from blood. The chain links TRBV14 to TRBJ1-6; D may be TRBD1 (5 bases). CDR3 in DNA: TGTGCCAGCAGCCAATCCGTCCCGGGACTTAGTTCACCCCTCCACTTT. Its protein is CASSQSVPGLSSPLHF.